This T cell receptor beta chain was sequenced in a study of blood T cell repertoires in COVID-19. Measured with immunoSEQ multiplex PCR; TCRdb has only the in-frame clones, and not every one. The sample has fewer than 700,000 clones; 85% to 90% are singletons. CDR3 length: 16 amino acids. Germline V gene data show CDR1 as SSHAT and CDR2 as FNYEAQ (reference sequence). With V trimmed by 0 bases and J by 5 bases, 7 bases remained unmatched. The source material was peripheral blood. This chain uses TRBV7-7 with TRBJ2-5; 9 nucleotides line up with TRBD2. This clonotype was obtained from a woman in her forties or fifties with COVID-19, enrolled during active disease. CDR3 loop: CASSLAGAGGGETQYF. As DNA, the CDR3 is TGTGCCAGCAGCTTAGCTGGAGCGGGGGGAGGGGAGACCCAGTACTTC.